This TCR beta chain was sequenced during a study of cytomegalovirus exposure and HLA in healthy donors. The overall study: Around 200 million T cells yielded 120 million or so unique TCR beta sequences, as an earlier analysis found. Whole-study findings and limits: Rarity characterized most TCR sequences, yet some public TCRs appeared in many donors. A prior analysis recorded that most TCR beta V segments were productive about 87% or about 30% of the time.

This clone appeared once. Its antigen is unidentified. Germline CDR1 MNHEY, CDR2 SMNVEV (reference sequence). The CDR3 contains 16 residues. The V gene lost 5 bases and the J gene lost 1 base, with 12 bases spanning the gap. The PCR contained 60 Vbeta and 13 Jbeta primers. Source study methods: Tens of millions of unique TCR beta chains, some 9.9 million shared, were counted in a later analysis. Repertoires were generated with immunoSEQ multiplex PCR, while TCRdb's copy carries only in-frame clones and drops some. V and J calls and clone size are given by that table; D and trimming were obtained from the DNA. The table has fewer than 200,000 clones, roughly 80% seen once; the top ten hold 3.4%.

Material for sequencing was PBMCs. The receptor's source is a man aged 35 to 55 in good health and CMV-seropositive. The J gene is TRBJ2-6, the V gene TRBV27, with no clear D. The CDR3 reads CASSRKQKSGANVLTF. The DNA of the CDR3 is TGTGCCAGCAGTCGCAAACAAAAGTCTGGGGCCAACGTCCTGACTTTC.